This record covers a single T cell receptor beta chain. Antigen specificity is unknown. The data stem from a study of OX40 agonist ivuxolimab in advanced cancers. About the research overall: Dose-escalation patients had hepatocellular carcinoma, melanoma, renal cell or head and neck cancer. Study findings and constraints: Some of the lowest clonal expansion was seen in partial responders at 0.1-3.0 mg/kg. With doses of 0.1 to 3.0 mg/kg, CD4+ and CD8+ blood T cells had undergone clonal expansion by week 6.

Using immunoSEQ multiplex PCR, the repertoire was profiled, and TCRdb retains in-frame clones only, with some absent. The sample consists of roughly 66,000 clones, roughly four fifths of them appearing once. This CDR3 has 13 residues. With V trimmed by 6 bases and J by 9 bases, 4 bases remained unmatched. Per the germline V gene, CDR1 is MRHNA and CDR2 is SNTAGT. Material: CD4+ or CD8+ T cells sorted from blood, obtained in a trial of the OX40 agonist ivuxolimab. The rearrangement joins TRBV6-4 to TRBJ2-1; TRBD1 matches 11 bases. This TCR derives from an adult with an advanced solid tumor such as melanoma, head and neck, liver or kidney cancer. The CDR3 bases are TGTGCCAGCAGCCGGACAGGGGGCGGTGAGCAGTTCTTC. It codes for CASSRTGGGEQFF.